Presented here are 8 T cell receptor beta chains from one specimen sequenced in a study of beta chain features in type 1 diabetes. The study reverse transcribed the entire isolated RNA, so it sequenced expressed TCRB transcripts. This table comes from immunoSEQ multiplex PCR, and its TCRdb copy is limited to in-frame clones, with some not included. The sample holds 850,000 to 900,000 clones; roughly 15% are singletons and the top ten take around 0.02%. Source material: naive CD4+ T cells from blood. The receptors shown here come from a woman aged 18 to 35 in good health.

The table lists this clone with a few counts. V is TRBV18 and J is TRBJ2-1, with D unclear. In germline, CDR1 is KGHSH, CDR2 LQKENI. The CDR3 is 14 amino acids. V was clipped by 3 bases and J by 9 bases, with 15 bases between them. Written as DNA, the CDR3 is TGTGCCAGCTCACCGGGGATCACCACAGTTGAGCAGTTCTTC. It yields the protein CASSPGITTVEQFF.

This clone was seen more than once but under ten times. The chain is built from TRBV5-1 and TRBJ2-2; 7 bases line up with TRBD2. Germline assignment: CDR1 SGHRS and CDR2 YFSETQ. The CDR3 extends over 15 amino acids. The V gene end was trimmed by 0 bases and the J gene end by 3 bases; junction bases not matched to a gene: 2. The CDR3 nucleotides are TGCGCCAGCAGCTTGGCAGCGGGGCACACCGGGGAGCTGTTTTTT. Translated, it gives CASSLAAGHTGELFF.

The chain joins TRBV5-4 to TRBJ2-5; 9 positions match TRBD2. The J call may be incorrect, as the DNA end agrees better with TRBJ2-7. Per the germline V gene, CDR1 is SGHNT and CDR2 is YYREEE (reference sequence). The CDR3 loop spans 14 amino acids. The chain's CDR3 is CASSLMTSGYEQYF. CDR3 sequence (DNA): TGTGCCAGCAGCTTGATGACTAGCGGTTACGAGCAGTACTTC.

The CDR3 DNA reads as TGTGCCAGCAGTTACCAGCCGGGACTAGGAACAGAGCAGTACTTC. Its translation is CASSYQPGLGTEQYF. The gene calls are TRBV6-6 and TRBJ2-7; 8 bases are a match to TRBD2. Germline CDR1 is MNHNY and CDR2 is SVGAGI (reference sequence). There are 15 residues in the CDR3. V was pared by 2 bases and J by 7 bases, with 10 bases of the junction left unmatched.

This chain links TRBV11-2 with TRBJ2-3; 11 positions agree with TRBD2. J was trimmed by 3 bases and V by 5 bases; bases with no gene match: 7. Germline-derived CDR1 and CDR2 are SGHAT and FQNNGV. This CDR3 is built from 16 residues. CDR3 coding DNA: TGTGCCAGCAGCCGACTAGCGGGGCGGGGTACAGATACGCAGTATTTT. It specifies CASSRLAGRGTDTQYF.

The V gene is TRBV28, the J gene TRBJ2-5; D ambiguous. The J call is doubtful: the DNA matches TRBJ2-7 better. The CDR3 contains 11 residues. Per germline, CDR1 MDHEN and CDR2 SYDVKM. The DNA of the CDR3 is TGTGCCAGCAGTTTGAGAGGCGAGCAGTACTTC. Translation gives CASSLRGEQYF.

This clone has just a few counts. The chain is built from TRBV5-1 and TRBJ2-1; D is undetermined. The CDR3 is 13 amino acids. Germline values: CDR1 SGHRS, CDR2 YFSETQ. V lost 0 bases and J lost 6, with 7 bases in between. CDR3 bases: TGCGCCAGCAGCTTGGGAATGATCAATGAGCAGTTCTTC. Its translation: CASSLGMINEQFF. Full variable domain (rest looked up from reference TRBV5-1 and TRBJ2-1): KAGVTQTPRYLIKTRGQQVTLSCSPISGHRSVSWYQQTPGQGLQFLFEYFSETQRNKGNFPGRFSGRQFSNSRSEMNVSTLELGDSALYLCASSLGMINEQFFGPGTRLTVL.

The chain uses TRBV28 and TRBJ1-2; D unresolved. The CDR3 extends over 13 amino acids. Looked up from germline, CDR1 is MDHEN and CDR2 is SYDVKM. Deletions cut 9 bases from V and 1 base from J, with 12 bases between. This chain's CDR3 is CASKTGNNYGYTF. The CDR3 DNA sequence: TGTGCCAGTAAAACCGGGAATAACTATGGCTACACCTTC.